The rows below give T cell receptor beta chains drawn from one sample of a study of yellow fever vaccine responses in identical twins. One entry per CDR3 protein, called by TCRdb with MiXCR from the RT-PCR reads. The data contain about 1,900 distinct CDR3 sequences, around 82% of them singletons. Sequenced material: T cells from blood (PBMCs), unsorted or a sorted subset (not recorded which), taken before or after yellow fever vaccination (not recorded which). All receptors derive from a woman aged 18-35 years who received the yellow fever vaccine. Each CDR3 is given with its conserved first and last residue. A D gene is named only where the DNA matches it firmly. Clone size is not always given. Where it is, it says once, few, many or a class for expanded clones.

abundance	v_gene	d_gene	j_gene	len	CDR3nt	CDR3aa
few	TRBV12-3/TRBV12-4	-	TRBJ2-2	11	TGTGCCAGCTTGGCTGGCGGGGAGCTGTTTTTT	CASLAGGELFF
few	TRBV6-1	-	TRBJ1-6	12	TGTGCCAGCATGGGCGAGAATTCACCCCTCCACTTT	CASMGENSPLHF
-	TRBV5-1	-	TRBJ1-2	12	TGCGCCAGCAGCGGAGACAACTATGGCTACACCTTC	CASSGDNYGYTF
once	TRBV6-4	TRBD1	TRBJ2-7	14	TGTGCCAGCAGACTCGACAGGGGGGCCTACGAGCAGTACTTC	CASRLDRGAYEQYF
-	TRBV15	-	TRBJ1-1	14	TGTGCCACCAGCAGAGACAGGGATGCCACTGAAGCTTTCTTT	CATSRDRDATEAFF
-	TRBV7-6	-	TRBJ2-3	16	TGTGCCAGCAGCACCATGACCGGATTGTGGTGGGATACGCAGTATTTT	CASSTMTGLWWDTQYF
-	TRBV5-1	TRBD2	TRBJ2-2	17	TGCGCCAGCAGCTTGGAGGCTAGCGGGTTTTACACCGGGGAGCTGTTTTTT	CASSLEASGFYTGELFF
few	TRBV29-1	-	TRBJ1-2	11	TGCAGCGTTCTACAGAACTATGGCTACACCTTC	CSVLQNYGYTF
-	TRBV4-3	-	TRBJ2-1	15	TGCGCCAGCACCCAAGGAGCGGGTAGTAGGGATGAGCAGTTCTTC	CASTQGAGSRDEQFF
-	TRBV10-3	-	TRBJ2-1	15	TGTGCCATCAGTGAGTCGACAGTTTCCTACAATGAGCAGTTCTTC	CAISESTVSYNEQFF
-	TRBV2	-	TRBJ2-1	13	TGTGCCAGGACCTCGGGAGTCCGCAATGAGCAGTTCTTC	CARTSGVRNEQFF
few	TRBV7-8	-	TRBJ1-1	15	TGTGCCAGCAGCTTCGAAACTCAACCATTAACTGAAGCTTTCTTT	CASSFETQPLTEAFF
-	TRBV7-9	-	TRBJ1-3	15	TGTGCCAGCAGCCCCGACTCTTCCTCTGGAAACACCATATATTTT	CASSPDSSSGNTIYF
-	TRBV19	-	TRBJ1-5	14	TGTGCCAGTAGTATCCCGGCCGGTAATCAGCCCCAGCATTTT	CASSIPAGNQPQHF
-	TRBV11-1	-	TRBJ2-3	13	TGTGCCAGCAGCACTCTTTTACCAGATACGCAGTATTTT	CASSTLLPDTQYF
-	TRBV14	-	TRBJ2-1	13	TGTGCCAGCAGCTCCTTACTAGACAATGAGCAGTTCTTC	CASSSLLDNEQFF
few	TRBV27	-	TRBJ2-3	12	TGTGCCAGCAGTCCAAGCACAGATACGCAGTATTTT	CASSPSTDTQYF
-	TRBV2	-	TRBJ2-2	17	TGTGCCAGCAGTGAATATGGGACACCCGCGAACACCGGGGAGCTGTTTTTT	CASSEYGTPANTGELFF
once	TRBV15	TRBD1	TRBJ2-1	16	TGTGCCACCAGCGGGCTGGACAGGGGGCTCTTGGATGAGCAGTTCTTC	CATSGLDRGLLDEQFF
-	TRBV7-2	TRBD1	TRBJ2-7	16	TGTGCCAGCAGCTTAGCCCCGACAGGGGCGTCCTACGAGCAGTACTTC	CASSLAPTGASYEQYF
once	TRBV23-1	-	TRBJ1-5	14	TGCGCCAGCAGAACCCCGACAGTAACTCAGCCCCAGCATTTT	CASRTPTVTQPQHF
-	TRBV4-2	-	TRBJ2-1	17	TGTGCCAGCAGCCAGGACCCATTCGTTTACTCCTACAATGAGCAGTTCTTC	CASSQDPFVYSYNEQFF
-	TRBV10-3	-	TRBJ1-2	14	TGTGCCATCAGTGACGAGACAGTTAACTATGGCTACACCTTC	CAISDETVNYGYTF
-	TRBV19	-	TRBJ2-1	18	TGTGCCAGTAGCAAGTGTTGCGTGGACTTTGGCTCCTACAATGAGCAGTTCTTC	CASSKCCVDFGSYNEQFF